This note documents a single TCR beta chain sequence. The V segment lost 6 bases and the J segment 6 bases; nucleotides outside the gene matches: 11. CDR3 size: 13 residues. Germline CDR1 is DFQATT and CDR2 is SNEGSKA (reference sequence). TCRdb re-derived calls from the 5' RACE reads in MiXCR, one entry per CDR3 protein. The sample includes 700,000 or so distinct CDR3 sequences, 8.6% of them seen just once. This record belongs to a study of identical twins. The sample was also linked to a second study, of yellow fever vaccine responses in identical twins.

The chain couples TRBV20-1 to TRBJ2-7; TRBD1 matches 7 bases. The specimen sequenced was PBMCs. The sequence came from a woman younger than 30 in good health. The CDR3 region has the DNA TGCAGTGCCCCCGGGACAGAGCTTCTCGAGCAGTACTTC. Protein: CSAPGTELLEQYF.